This section outlines one TCR beta chain sequence together with its context. This clone has a single count. This receptor's antigen is unknown. Per-base quality was not reported, and no clone a single base away is much larger than it. The CDR3 goes from the cysteine to the phenylalanine over 16 residues. Only CDR3 DNA is held: 48 bases, read in frame from base 1. The data are from a study of T cell responses to AZD1222 COVID-19 vaccine (dated by TCRdb to about 2021). Study-level background: TCR sequencing covered fewer than 250 trial participants: 200 to 210 given two doses of AZD1222 and 26 given two doses of MenACWY control vaccine. Enrollment into the trials was organized by age into subgroups of 18-55, 56-69 and 70-plus years, and those subgroups contained roughly 140, 27 and 60 TCR-sequenced participants, respectively.

The CDR3 regions of human TCRbeta chains were analyzed by immunosequencing. From the authors' description of their analysis: TCRs in the repertoires were matched against a reference library of SARS-CoV-2-specific TCRs that had been generated with the MIRA antigen-specificity platform. Breadth was defined as the fraction of unique TCRs that were SARS-CoV-2-associated, and depth was defined as the fraction of total T cells that were SARS-CoV-2-associated. Using the MIRA data, each spike-specific TCR was mapped to the spike region that the TCR reacts to and placed in a CD4 or CD8 class. Log10-transformed breadth and depth values were compared by one-way ANOVA with Sidak's multiple comparisons tests. Drawn from immuneACCESS, this table holds only the in-frame rearrangements with V and J called that TCRdb kept. Clones are partly lost; checked studies trace under half to an unresolved V gene and leave the rest unexplained. V, J and clone size were drawn from that table, and D and trimming were deduced from the DNA. In all, the sample holds 100,000 to 150,000 clones, and approximately 90% of those were seen once. The top ten constitute 6% to 8.5% of the sample.

Overall study outcomes, separate from this receptor: A significant rise in spike-specific TCR breadth and depth was observed after two AZD1222 doses relative to day 0 and relative to MenACWY recipients. The whole spike protein was spanned by vaccine-associated CD4 TCRs, and dominant responses were seen in regions 160-218 and 743-854. Nearly half of unique spike-specific TCRs reportedly recognized epitopes outside regions mutated in the B.1.351 and B.1.1.7 variants. Participants were mostly white British, with more females than males. The authors suggested clonal diversity may have been underestimated. The 56-69-year group was small, and its depth increase did not reach significance, likely because of low power. Conclusions about previously exposed vaccinees are limited because only five to seven AZD1222 recipients were SARS-CoV-2 seropositive at baseline. Because no day 14 peak-response samples were available, the repertoires could be characterized only after the peak T cell response.

The label giving this sample's time point can be read as: about 28 days (+/-7) after the second vaccine dose. Because spike-specific TCR depth and breadth did not differ between the two schedules, AZD1222 recipients who got a second dose at roughly 4 weeks were pooled with those who got a second dose at roughly 12 weeks. Vaccinee samples came from UK trials COV001 and COV002, including a single-blind randomized controlled phase 2/3 trial of AZD1222 (ChAdOx1 nCoV-19) in healthy adults. For TCRbeta chain sequencing, PBMC samples from trial participants were taken at day 0 and at day 28 after the second dose.

This TCR was recovered from an adult who received the AZD1222 COVID-19 vaccine. Source: peripheral blood, taken 28 days after the second AZD1222 dose. The chain employs TRBV21-1 and TRBJ2-1; the table assigns TRBD2, which was not confirmed against the DNA. TRBV21-1 is an annotated pseudogene. CDR3 loop: CASSKVPGGPDNEQFF. The nucleotides are TGTGCCAGCAGCAAAGTGCCGGGAGGGCCGGACAATGAGCAGTTCTTC.